These 30 T cell receptor beta chains originate from one sample sequenced in a study of cytomegalovirus exposure and HLA in healthy donors. Primers for the PCR totalled 60 Vbeta and 13 Jbeta. Sequenced by immunoSEQ multiplex PCR; TCRdb stores in-frame clones only, minus some. The table records 150,000 to 200,000 clones, approximately 88% of them present only once. The sample comprised PBMCs. The receptor source for this set is a boy younger than 18 in good health and CMV-seronegative.

The chain combines TRBV21-1 with TRBJ2-7; the table's D gene call, TRBD1, was not cross checked with the DNA. TRBV21-1 is annotated as a pseudogene. The CDR3 runs to 13 residues. The CDR3 sequence: CASSRDNSYEQYF. CDR3 DNA: TGTGCCAGCAGCAGGGACAACTCCTACGAGCAGTACTTC.

This chain joins TRBV2 and TRBJ1-1; D call uncertain. The CDR3 totals 13 residues. Germline CDR1 SNHLY, CDR2 FYNNEI. Deletions cut 1 base from V and 11 bases from J, with 14 bases between. The CDR3 loop reads CASSEELLREAFF. In DNA form, the CDR3 reads TGTGCCAGCAGTGAAGAGTTGTTAAGGGAGGCTTTCTTT.

The chain is built from TRBV5-5 and TRBJ2-5, with TRBD2 matching over 10 bases. J was trimmed by 5 bases and V by 0 bases; bases with no gene match: 10. Looked up from germline, CDR1 is SGHKS and CDR2 is YYEKEE (reference sequence). The CDR3 is made up of 17 amino acids. CDR3 nucleotide sequence: TGTGCCAGCAGCTTGGAGCCCCTAGCGGGAGTCGGTGAGACCCAGTACTTC. It codes for CASSLEPLAGVGETQYF. The variable domain in full, with the rest retrieved from reference TRBV5-5 and TRBJ2-5, is DAGVTQSPTHLIKTRGQQVTLRCSPISGHKSVSWYQQVLGQGPQFIFQYYEKEERGRGNFPDRFSARQFPNYSSELNVNALLLGDSALYLCASSLEPLAGVGETQYFGPGTRLLVL.

This chain links TRBV30 with TRBJ1-2; the D is unclear. Per the germline V gene, CDR1 is GTSNPN and CDR2 is SVGIG (reference sequence). This CDR3 spans 15 amino acids. The V and J ends lost 0 bases and 0 bases respectively, with 11 bases between them. The CDR3 DNA reads as TGTGCCTGGAGTGTACGCGCGGTAGCTAACTATGGCTACACCTTC. Its protein is CAWSVRAVANYGYTF.

A note on this clone: The sample holds other DNA sequences that translate to the same CDR3. The chain links TRBV27 to TRBJ1-5; TRBD1 agrees at 11 bases. Germline CDR1 reads MNHEY; CDR2 reads SMNVEV (reference sequence). Unmatched junction bases numbered 6, after V lost 5 bases and J lost 6 bases. The length of the CDR3 is 15 residues. DNA for the CDR3: TGTGCCAGCAGTCCGCTCGGACAGGGGGCTCAGCCCCAGCATTTT. This translates into CASSPLGQGAQPQHF.

CDR3 in DNA: TGCAGCGGATGGGACAGCCCATGGGCTTTCTTT. Translating it yields CSGWDSPWAFF. V is TRBV29-1 and J is TRBJ1-1; 7 positions match TRBD1. This CDR3 has 11 amino acids. Germline values: CDR1 SQVTM, CDR2 ANQGSEA. V shed 7 bases, J shed 11 bases, and the junction held 10 bases outside the gene matches.

The CDR3 nucleotides read TGTGCCAGCAGCCGCGGGAGGGCGGGTGGCTACACCTTC. It encodes CASSRGRAGGYTF. V usage is TRBV6-5 and J usage is TRBJ1-2; D gene uncertain. The ends were cut back, 6 bases at V and 7 bases at J, with 15 bases in the middle. The CDR3 has 13 residues. Germline values: CDR1 MNHEY, CDR2 SVGAGI.

This chain joins TRBV6-1 and TRBJ1-2, with D hard to call. CDR1 is MNHNS and CDR2 is SASEGT in the germline V gene. The CDR3 spans 15 residues. The ends were cut back, 6 bases at V and 4 bases at J, with 18 bases in the middle. CDR3 sequence (DNA): TGTGCCAGCAGGGGTTCGGAGGCTCTCCTCTATGGCTACACCTTC. It specifies CASRGSEALLYGYTF.

The chain joins TRBV29-1 to TRBJ2-3; perhaps TRBD1 as D (6 bases). From germline, CDR1 is SQVTM and CDR2 ANQGSEA. Between the trimmed V and J ends, which lost 4 bases and 6 bases, there was a span of 14 bases. The CDR3 is 13 amino acids. CDR3 protein: CSVALDRSDTQYF. The CDR3 DNA follows: TGCAGCGTTGCGCTTGACAGGTCCGATACGCAGTATTTT.

This chain connects TRBV6-5 to TRBJ2-7; D might be TRBD1 (6 bases). The ends were cut back, 6 bases at V and 2 bases at J, with 17 bases in the middle. The CDR3 runs to 15 residues. Germline assignment: CDR1 MNHEY and CDR2 SVGAGI. CDR3 residues: CASRNRAGSTYEQYF. The DNA for the CDR3 is TGTGCCAGCAGAAACAGGGCGGGCTCGACCTACGAGCAGTACTTC.

This clone was seen a few times. This chain connects TRBV19 to TRBJ1-2, with D tentatively TRBD1 (6 bases). Germline lookup yields CDR1 LNHDA and CDR2 SQIVND (reference sequence). Between the trimmed V and J ends, which lost 9 bases and 0 bases, there was a span of 11 bases. The CDR3 extends over 13 amino acids. CDR3 DNA: TGTGCCAGCTCAGACAGGCCTAACTATGGCTACACCTTC. This codes for CASSDRPNYGYTF.

This chain joins TRBV29-1 and TRBJ1-1, with D perhaps matching TRBD1 (5 bases). Germline-derived CDR1 and CDR2 are SQVTM and ANQGSEA. Between the trimmed V and J ends, which lost 1 base and 0 bases, there was a span of 6 bases. CDR3 size: 13 residues. CDR3 loop: CSVEGQMNTEAFF. For the CDR3, the DNA is TGCAGCGTTGAAGGACAGATGAACACTGAAGCTTTCTTT.

This sequence joins TRBV19 and TRBJ1-1, with D hard to call. This CDR3 has 13 residues. Trimming stripped 2 bases from V and 7 bases from J, with 11 bases between. Germline V gives CDR1 LNHDA, CDR2 SQIVND (reference sequence). The CDR3 is CASSISVGSEAFF. Here the CDR3 DNA reads TGTGCCAGTAGTATATCGGTGGGGAGTGAAGCTTTCTTT.

In this sample, this clone turned up once. This chain uses TRBV9 with TRBJ2-7; TRBD2 matches 10 bases. J gave up 7 bases and V 4 bases, and 11 bases lay outside the gene matches. From germline, CDR1 is SGDLS and CDR2 YYNGEE. The length of the CDR3 is 15 residues. In DNA, the CDR3 is TGTGCCAGCAGCCCCCAAGCGGGAGGGGGAAGGGAGCAGTACTTC. Encoded protein: CASSPQAGGGREQYF.

The chain employs TRBV15 and TRBJ1-3; 11 bases agree with TRBD1. Germline V gives CDR1 LNHNV, CDR2 YYDKDF (reference sequence). Trimming removed 5 bases from V and 0 bases from J; junction bases left unmatched: 9. There are 18 residues in the CDR3. CDR3 region: CATSPSGTGGSSGNTIYF. CDR3 DNA: TGTGCCACCAGCCCCTCCGGGACAGGGGGAAGCTCTGGAAACACCATATATTTT.

This sequence joins TRBV19 and TRBJ2-2, with 8 positions matching TRBD1. Germline trimming cut 2 bases from V and 4 bases from J; bases unmatched to any gene: 3. CDR1 is LNHDA and CDR2 is SQIVND in the germline V gene (reference sequence). The CDR3 consists of 15 residues. The CDR3 protein is CASSITGTGTGELFF. The DNA of the CDR3 is TGTGCCAGTAGTATAACAGGGACAGGCACCGGGGAGCTGTTTTTT.

The CDR3 region is CASSLYMYEQFF. The CDR3 DNA reads TGTGCCAGCAGTCTGTACATGTATGAGCAGTTCTTC. The rearrangement joins TRBV28 to TRBJ2-1; D gene uncertain. Germline CDR1 reads MDHEN; CDR2 reads SYDVKM. This CDR3 is built from 12 residues. The V and J ends lost 5 bases and 8 bases respectively, with 10 bases between them.

Only one count was recorded for this clone. The chain joins TRBV28 to TRBJ2-3, with TRBD1 matching 7 bases. Germline V gene data show CDR1 as MDHEN and CDR2 as SYDVKM. V shed 6 bases and J 5 bases; nucleotides not matched to a gene: 11. The CDR3 has 15 amino acids. CDR3 DNA sequence: TGTGCCAGCAGCGCGCCGGGACAGAGGGGAGATACGCAGTATTTT. Protein: CASSAPGQRGDTQYF.

This sequence joins TRBV6-1 and TRBJ1-5, with 9 bases fitting TRBD1. The V gene's germline CDR1 is MNHNS and CDR2 SASEGT. With V trimmed by 1 base and J by 6 bases, 7 bases remained unmatched. The CDR3 is 16 amino acids. This chain's CDR3 is CASSEVGTGLSQPQHF. The CDR3 bases are TGTGCCAGCAGTGAAGTGGGGACAGGGCTAAGTCAGCCCCAGCATTTT.

As DNA, the CDR3 is TGTGCCAGCAGTTACGGGGCCGGGACACCCTACAATGAGCAGTTCTTC. Translation gives CASSYGAGTPYNEQFF. The V gene is TRBV6-5, the J gene TRBJ2-1, with D perhaps TRBD1 (6 bases). Trimming took off 2 bases at V and 2 bases at J, with 13 bases between the two ends. The CDR3 contains 16 residues. Germline CDR1 is MNHEY and CDR2 is SVGAGI.

The table lists this clone with a few counts. J is TRBJ2-7 and V is TRBV19, with D possibly TRBD2 on 5 matching bases. Germline V CDR1 and CDR2: LNHDA, SQIVND (reference sequence). Trimming left V 4 bases short and J 6 bases short, with 7 bases between. This CDR3 has 11 residues. CDR3 nucleotides: TGTGCCAGTAGTAGGGGAGTCGAGCAGTACTTC. This gives the protein CASSRGVEQYF. Combining the CDR3 with reference TRBV19 and TRBJ2-7 gives the whole variable domain DGGITQSPKYLFRKEGQNVTLSCEQNLNHDAMYWYRQDPGQGLRLIYYSQIVNDFQKGDIAEGYSVSREKKESFPLTVTSAQKNPTAFYLCASSRGVEQYFGPGTRLTVT.

This clone was seen only a few times. The CDR3 is CASSAHRDQETQYF. As DNA, the CDR3 is TGTGCCAGCAGCGCTCACCGGGATCAAGAGACCCAGTACTTC. The chain uses TRBV2 and TRBJ2-5; a possible D gene is TRBD2 (5 bases). Germline V gene lookup returns CDR1 SNHLY and CDR2 FYNNEI. The ends were cut back, 6 bases at V and 2 bases at J, with 13 bases in the middle. CDR3 length: 14 residues.

The chain carries TRBV5-4 and TRBJ2-5, with 9 nucleotides matching TRBD1. J was trimmed by 11 bases and V by 5 bases; bases with no gene match: 7. Germline CDR1 and CDR2: SGHNT and YYREEE (reference sequence). The CDR3 covers 12 residues. CDR3 bases: TGTGCCAGCAGACGGGACAGGGATTCTCAGTACTTC. Residues: CASRRDRDSQYF.

The chain has TRBV10-3 and TRBJ2-7, with D possibly matching TRBD1 (5 bases). Trimming removed 8 bases at V and 5 bases at J, with 13 bases between. Germline V CDR1 and CDR2: ENHRY, SYGVKD. CDR3 length: 12 amino acids. CDR3 sequence: CAIGPRDHEQYF. CDR3 coding DNA: TGTGCCATCGGGCCCAGGGATCACGAGCAGTACTTC.

The V call is TRBV18, the J call TRBJ2-7, with TRBD1 matching 10 bases. Unmatched junction bases numbered 8, after V lost 6 bases and J lost 3 bases. CDR1 is KGHSH and CDR2 is LQKENI in the germline V gene. The CDR3 length is 15 residues. This CDR3 reads CASSLTGTGVYEQYF. For the CDR3, the DNA is TGTGCCAGCTCTTTAACCGGGACAGGGGTCTACGAGCAGTACTTC.

The chain recombines TRBV29-1 with TRBJ2-3; perhaps TRBD1 as D (5 bases). V dropped 6 bases and J dropped 4 bases, with 20 bases sitting between them. CDR1 is SQVTM and CDR2 is ANQGSEA in the germline V gene. The CDR3 runs to 15 residues. The CDR3 DNA sequence: TGCAGCGTCAGAAGGACACCCAACAGCGCAGATACGCAGTATTTT. It specifies CSVRRTPNSADTQYF.

The rearrangement joins TRBV6-5 to TRBJ1-2; D unclear. CDR1 and CDR2 from the germline V gene are MNHEY and SVGAGI. V lost 5 bases and J lost 0, with 13 bases in between. CDR3 length equals 15 residues. This CDR3 reads CASSPLGVPNYGYTF. DNA for the CDR3: TGTGCCAGCAGTCCCCTAGGAGTCCCTAACTATGGCTACACCTTC.

The chain joins TRBV4-3 to TRBJ1-2; TRBD1 matches at 7 bases. The V segment lost 0 bases and the J segment 4 bases; nucleotides outside the gene matches: 2. In germline, CDR1 is LGHNA, CDR2 YSLEER. This CDR3 region has 14 residues. The CDR3 here is CASSQEEGAYGYTF. Here the CDR3 DNA reads TGCGCCAGCAGCCAAGAGGAGGGGGCCTATGGCTACACCTTC.

V usage is TRBV4-1 and J usage is TRBJ1-2; no definite D call. V lost 3 bases and J lost 8, with 19 bases in between. Germline loops: CDR1 MGHRA, CDR2 YSYEKL. The CDR3 totals 15 residues. The CDR3 nucleotides read TGCGCCAGCAGCCACCCAACGGCGTCTAGACTAGGCTACACCTTC. This encodes CASSHPTASRLGYTF.

This sequence joins TRBV7-8 and TRBJ1-2, with 8 bases matching TRBD1. Trimming took 1 base from V and 7 from J; bases not matched to a gene: 8. The CDR3 has 15 residues. Germline lookup yields CDR1 SGHVS and CDR2 FQNEAQ. CDR3 DNA: TGTGCCAGCAGCTTAGACCGGGACAGGCCTTCTGGCTACACCTTC. Translating gives CASSLDRDRPSGYTF.